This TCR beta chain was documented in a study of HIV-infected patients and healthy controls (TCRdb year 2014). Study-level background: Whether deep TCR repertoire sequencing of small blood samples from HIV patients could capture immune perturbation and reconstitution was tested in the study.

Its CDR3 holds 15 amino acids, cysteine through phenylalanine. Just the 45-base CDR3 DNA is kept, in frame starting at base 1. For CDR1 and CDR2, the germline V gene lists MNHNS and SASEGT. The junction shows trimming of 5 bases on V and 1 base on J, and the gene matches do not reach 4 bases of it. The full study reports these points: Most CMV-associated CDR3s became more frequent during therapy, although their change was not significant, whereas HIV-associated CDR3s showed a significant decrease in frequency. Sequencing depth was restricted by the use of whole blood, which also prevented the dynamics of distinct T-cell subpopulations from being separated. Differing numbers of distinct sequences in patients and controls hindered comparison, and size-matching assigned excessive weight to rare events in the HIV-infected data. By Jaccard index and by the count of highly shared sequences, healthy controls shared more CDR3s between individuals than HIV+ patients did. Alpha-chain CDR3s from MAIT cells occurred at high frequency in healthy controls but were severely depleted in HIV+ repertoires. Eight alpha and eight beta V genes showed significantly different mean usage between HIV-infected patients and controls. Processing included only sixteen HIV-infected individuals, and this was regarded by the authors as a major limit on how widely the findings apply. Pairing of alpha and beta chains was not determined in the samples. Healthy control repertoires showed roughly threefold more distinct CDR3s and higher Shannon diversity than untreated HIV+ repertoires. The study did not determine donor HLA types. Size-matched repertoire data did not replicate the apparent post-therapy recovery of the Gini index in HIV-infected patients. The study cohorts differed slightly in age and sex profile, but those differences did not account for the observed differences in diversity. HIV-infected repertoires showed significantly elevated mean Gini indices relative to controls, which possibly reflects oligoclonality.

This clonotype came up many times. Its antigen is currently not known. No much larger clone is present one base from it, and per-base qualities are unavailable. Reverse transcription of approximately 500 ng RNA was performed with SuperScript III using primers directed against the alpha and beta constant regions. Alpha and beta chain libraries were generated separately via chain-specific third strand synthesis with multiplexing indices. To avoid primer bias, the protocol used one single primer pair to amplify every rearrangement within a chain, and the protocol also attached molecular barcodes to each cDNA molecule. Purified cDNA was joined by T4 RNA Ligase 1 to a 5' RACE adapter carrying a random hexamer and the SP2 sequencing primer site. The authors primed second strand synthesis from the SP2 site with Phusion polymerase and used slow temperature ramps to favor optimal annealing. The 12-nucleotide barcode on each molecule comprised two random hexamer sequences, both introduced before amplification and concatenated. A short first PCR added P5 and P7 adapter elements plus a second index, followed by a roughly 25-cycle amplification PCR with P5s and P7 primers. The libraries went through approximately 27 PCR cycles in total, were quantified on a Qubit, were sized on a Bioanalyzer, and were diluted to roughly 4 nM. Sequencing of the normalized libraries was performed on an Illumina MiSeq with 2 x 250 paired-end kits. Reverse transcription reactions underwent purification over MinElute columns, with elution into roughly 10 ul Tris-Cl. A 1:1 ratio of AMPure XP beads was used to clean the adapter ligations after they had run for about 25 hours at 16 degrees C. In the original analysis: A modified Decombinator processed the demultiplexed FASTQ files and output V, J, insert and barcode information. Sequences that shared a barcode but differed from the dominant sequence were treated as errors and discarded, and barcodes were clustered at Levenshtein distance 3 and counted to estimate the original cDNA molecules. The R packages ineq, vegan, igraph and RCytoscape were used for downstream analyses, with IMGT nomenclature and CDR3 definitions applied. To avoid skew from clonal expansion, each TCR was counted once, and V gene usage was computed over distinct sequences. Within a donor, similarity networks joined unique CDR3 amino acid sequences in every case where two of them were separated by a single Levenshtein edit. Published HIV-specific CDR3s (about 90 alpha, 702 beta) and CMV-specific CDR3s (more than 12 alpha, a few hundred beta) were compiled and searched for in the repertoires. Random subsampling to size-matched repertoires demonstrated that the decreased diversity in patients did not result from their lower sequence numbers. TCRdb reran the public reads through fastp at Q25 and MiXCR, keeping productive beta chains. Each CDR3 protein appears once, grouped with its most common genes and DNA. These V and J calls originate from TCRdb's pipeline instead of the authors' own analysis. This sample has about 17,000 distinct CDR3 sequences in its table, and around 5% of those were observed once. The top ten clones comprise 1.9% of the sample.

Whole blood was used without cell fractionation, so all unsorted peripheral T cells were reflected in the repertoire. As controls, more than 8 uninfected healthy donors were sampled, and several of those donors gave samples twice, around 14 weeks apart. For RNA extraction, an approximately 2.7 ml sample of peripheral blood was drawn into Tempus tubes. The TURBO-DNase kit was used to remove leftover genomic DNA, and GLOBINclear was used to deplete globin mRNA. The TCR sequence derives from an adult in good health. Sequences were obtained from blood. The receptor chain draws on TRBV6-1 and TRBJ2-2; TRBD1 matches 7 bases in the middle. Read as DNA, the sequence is TGTGCCAGCAGTAGGTGGACAGGGAACACCGGGGAGCTGTTTTTT. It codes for CASSRWTGNTGELFF.